This TCR beta chain was captured in a study of glioma-infiltrating T cells after dendritic cell vaccination. Trimming took 1 base from V and 5 from J, leaving 9 bases between them. The CDR3 sequence is 14 residues long. Looked up from germline, CDR1 is SGHRS and CDR2 is YFSETQ. Time point described: after dendritic cell vaccination, including at tumor progression/relapse. Clones were sequenced by immunoSEQ multiplex PCR, and TCRdb holds only the in-frame ones, with some missing. The sample records about 91,000 clones, approximately 78% being singletons. The chain employs TRBV5-1 and TRBJ1-4; possibly TRBD1 for D (5 bases). The sequence came from a human donor with glioblastoma. This specimen consisted of blood, obtained after dendritic cell vaccination. The CDR3 spells CASSLRQPNEKLFF. The DNA for the CDR3 is TGCGCCAGCAGCTTGCGACAGCCGAATGAAAAACTGTTTTTT.